The rows below give T cell receptor beta chains drawn from one sample of a study of cytomegalovirus exposure and HLA in healthy donors. Only in-frame clones appear in the TCRdb table, and some are missing; sequencing was by immunoSEQ multiplex PCR. The table lists 80,000 to 130,000 clones, under 80% of them singletons. Specimen: PBMCs. The receptors were gathered from a woman under 30 in good health and CMV-seropositive. CDR3s include the opening cysteine and the closing phenylalanine or tryptophan. D genes are given only for firm matches. Clone size, where shown, is once, few, many, or a class for clones that have expanded.

clone size,CDR3 length,D gene,V gene,J gene,CDR3 DNA,CDR3 protein
NA,17,TRBD1,TRBV4-3,TRBJ2-7,TGCGCCAGCAGCCAAGATAGGTCGGGACAGGGTTCCTACGAGCAGTACTTC,CASSQDRSGQGSYEQYF
NA,13,NA,TRBV25-1,TRBJ2-7,TGTGCCAGCAGTGACCCCGACAGAGACGAGCAGTACTTC,CASSDPDRDEQYF
NA,15,TRBD2,TRBV19,TRBJ2-1,TGTGCCAGTAGTAAGACTAGCGGATCCTACAATGAGCAGTTCTTC,CASSKTSGSYNEQFF
NA,16,TRBD2,TRBV5-4,TRBJ2-3,TGTGCCAGCAGCTTAAGAACTAGCGGATCCACAGATACGCAGTATTTT,CASSLRTSGSTDTQYF
NA,14,NA,TRBV14,TRBJ2-1,TGTGCCAGCAGGCCGAATGGCGGATACAATGAGCAGTTCTTC,CASRPNGGYNEQFF
NA,13,NA,TRBV4-3,TRBJ2-5,TGCGCCAGCAGCCAAGATAGGGGCGAGACCCAGTACTTC,CASSQDRGETQYF
NA,14,NA,TRBV25-1,TRBJ1-5,TGTGCCAGCAGTGATATACAGGTCAATCAGCCCCAGCATTTT,CASSDIQVNQPQHF
NA,11,TRBD1,TRBV11-3,TRBJ2-7,TGTGCCAACCTGACAGGGTCCGAGCAGTACTTC,CANLTGSEQYF
NA,17,TRBD2,TRBV7-8,TRBJ2-2,TGTGCCAGCAGCTTAGTCGGGCTAGCGGGAGGCACCGGGGAGCTGTTTTTT,CASSLVGLAGGTGELFF
NA,14,NA,TRBV11-1,TRBJ2-1,TGTGCCAGCAGCTCACCCGCGGACAGTCCTCGGCAGTTCTTC,CASSSPADSPRQFF
NA,15,NA,TRBV29-1,TRBJ2-7,TGCAGCGTAGCCCCGGATGGGAGCTCCTCCTACGAGCAGTACTTC,CSVAPDGSSSYEQYF
NA,14,NA,TRBV19,TRBJ1-1,TGTGCCAGTAATTCGGACAGCTCAGGGACTGAAGCTTTCTTT,CASNSDSSGTEAFF
NA,13,NA,TRBV15,TRBJ2-2,TGTGCCACCAGCAAACAGAAGTCCGGGGAGCTGTTTTTT,CATSKQKSGELFF
once,16,TRBD1,TRBV18,TRBJ2-1,TGTGCCAGCTCACCGACGGGACAGGGGGGAAACAATGAGCAGTTCTTC,CASSPTGQGGNNEQFF
NA,13,NA,TRBV28,TRBJ1-1,TGTGCCAGCAGTCCCGGGGGATACACTGAAGCTTTCTTT,CASSPGGYTEAFF
NA,18,TRBD1,TRBV7-6,TRBJ2-7,TGTGCCAGCAGCTTAGAGAGGACAGGGGGCAGGAACTCCTACGAGCAGTACTTC,CASSLERTGGRNSYEQYF
NA,18,NA,TRBV4-2,TRBJ2-2,TGTGCCAGCAGCGCGGTACCCGCTAGCGACTCGAACACCGGGGAGCTGTTTTTT,CASSAVPASDSNTGELFF
NA,16,TRBD1,TRBV5-1,TRBJ1-5,TGCGCCAGCAGCCCATTGGGGGCAGGGGGCGGTCAGCCCCAGCATTTT,CASSPLGAGGGQPQHF
NA,16,TRBD2,TRBV11-2,TRBJ2-5,TGTGCCAGCAGCTTAGCTCCGACTAGCGGTCAAGAGACCCAGTACTTC,CASSLAPTSGQETQYF
NA,18,TRBD1,TRBV7-2,TRBJ1-2,TGTGCCAGCAGCCCTACGCCGGGACAGGGGACCGCTAACTATGGCTACACCTTC,CASSPTPGQGTANYGYTF
NA,17,TRBD2,TRBV18,TRBJ2-7,TGTGCCAGCTCACCAGGGGCTAGCGGGGGTCAAACCTACGAGCAGTACTTC,CASSPGASGGQTYEQYF
few,12,NA,TRBV2,TRBJ2-7,TGTGCCAGCAGTAGACGGACAGACGAGCAGTACTTC,CASSRRTDEQYF
NA,17,TRBD2,TRBV6-4,TRBJ2-1,TGTGCCAGCAGTGAAAACAGCGGGGGTGGGGGGGTACCTGAGCAGTTCTTC,CASSENSGGGGVPEQFF
NA,14,TRBD2,TRBV18,TRBJ2-1,TGTGCCAGCTCACCACAGACTAGCGGGTATGAGCAGTTCTTC,CASSPQTSGYEQFF
NA,12,NA,TRBV6-1,TRBJ2-2,TGTGCCAGCCGGGTTTGGCCCGGGGAGCTGTTTTTT,CASRVWPGELFF
NA,13,NA,TRBV7-2,TRBJ2-4,TGTGCCAGCAGCCCCAGAGCCAAAAACATTCAGTACTTC,CASSPRAKNIQYF
NA,15,NA,TRBV19,TRBJ1-1,TGTGCCAGTAGTCCTCGGACACTCATGAACACTGAAGCTTTCTTT,CASSPRTLMNTEAFF
NA,14,NA,TRBV7-9,TRBJ2-2,TGTGCCAGCAGCCCCGGGTACTCCACCGGGGAGCTGTTTTTT,CASSPGYSTGELFF
NA,13,NA,TRBV30,TRBJ2-5,TGTGCCTGGAGTCCGGGGACATCGGAGACCCAGTACTTC,CAWSPGTSETQYF
few,16,TRBD2,TRBV6-4,TRBJ2-1,TGTGCCAGCAGTGACTCAAGGGCGGGAGGGCCGGATGAGCAGTTCTTC,CASSDSRAGGPDEQFF
once,12,TRBD1,TRBV2,TRBJ2-7,TGTGCCAGCAGGAACGGACAGGTCGAGCAGTACTTC,CASRNGQVEQYF
NA,16,NA,TRBV7-2,TRBJ2-2,TGTGCCAGCAGCTTAAGGGCTAGCGTGAACACCGGGGAGCTGTTTTTT,CASSLRASVNTGELFF
once,13,NA,TRBV28,TRBJ1-2,TGTGCCAGCAGTCTCGAATCGGTGTATGGCTACACCTTC,CASSLESVYGYTF
NA,15,TRBD1,TRBV2,TRBJ1-5,TGTGCCAGCAGTGAAAGGGGGCCACACTATCAGCCCCAGCATTTT,CASSERGPHYQPQHF
once,11,NA,TRBV6-5,TRBJ2-7,TGTGCCAGCAGGGGAGCCTACGAGCAGTACTTC,CASRGAYEQYF
NA,14,NA,TRBV5-1,TRBJ2-7,TGCGCCAGCAGCTTGGTACAGGGTGGGAACGAGCAGTACTTC,CASSLVQGGNEQYF
NA,15,NA,TRBV15,TRBJ2-1,TGTGCCACCAGCGTGAGGCGGACAGCCTACAATGAGCAGTTCTTC,CATSVRRTAYNEQFF
NA,11,NA,TRBV29-1,TRBJ1-2,TGCAGCGTTGCGGCAGGGTCTGGCTACACCTTC,CSVAAGSGYTF
NA,13,NA,TRBV29-1,TRBJ2-6,TGCAGCGTTGGCAGGGTTGGGGCCAACGTCCTGACTTTC,CSVGRVGANVLTF
NA,14,NA,TRBV7-9,TRBJ1-4,TGTGCCAGCAGCACGGAGGCTATTAATGAAAAACTGTTTTTT,CASSTEAINEKLFF
few,14,TRBD1,TRBV7-2,TRBJ2-3,TGTGCCAGCAGCCAAGGGACAGGCACAGATACGCAGTATTTT,CASSQGTGTDTQYF
NA,15,NA,TRBV11-3,TRBJ2-1,TGTGCCAGCAGCGCAACAGGGCCCCCTTACAATGAGCAGTTCTTC,CASSATGPPYNEQFF
NA,16,TRBD2,TRBV29-1,TRBJ2-1,TGCAGCGTTACACCCGGGACTAGCGCCTCCTACAATGAGCAGTTCTTC,CSVTPGTSASYNEQFF
NA,13,NA,TRBV5-4,TRBJ2-1,TGTGCCAGCAGCTTGAGACAGAACAATGAGCAGTTCTTC,CASSLRQNNEQFF
NA,15,TRBD1,TRBV5-1,TRBJ2-7,TGCGCCAGCAGCACCCTGACAGGGACCTCCTACGAGCAGTACTTC,CASSTLTGTSYEQYF